This T cell receptor (beta chain) stems from a study of T cell changes during pregnancy in multiple sclerosis. The CDR3 loop spans 15 amino acids. Germline loops: CDR1 MNHEY, CDR2 SVGAGI. V was pared by 6 bases and J by 5 bases, with 8 bases of the junction left unmatched. Clones were read by immunoSEQ multiplex PCR, and TCRdb kept only the in-frame ones, dropping some. The data show about 47,000 clones, 85% to 95% seen once. The material was peripheral blood, obtained in the third trimester of pregnancy. The receptor comes from a female donor with multiple sclerosis, enrolled in a pregnancy study. The chain has TRBV6-5 and TRBJ1-5; 9 positions match TRBD1. The CDR3 DNA is TGTGCCAGCAGATCACAGGGGGCGCTTGATCAGCCCCAGCATTTT. Protein: CASRSQGALDQPQHF.